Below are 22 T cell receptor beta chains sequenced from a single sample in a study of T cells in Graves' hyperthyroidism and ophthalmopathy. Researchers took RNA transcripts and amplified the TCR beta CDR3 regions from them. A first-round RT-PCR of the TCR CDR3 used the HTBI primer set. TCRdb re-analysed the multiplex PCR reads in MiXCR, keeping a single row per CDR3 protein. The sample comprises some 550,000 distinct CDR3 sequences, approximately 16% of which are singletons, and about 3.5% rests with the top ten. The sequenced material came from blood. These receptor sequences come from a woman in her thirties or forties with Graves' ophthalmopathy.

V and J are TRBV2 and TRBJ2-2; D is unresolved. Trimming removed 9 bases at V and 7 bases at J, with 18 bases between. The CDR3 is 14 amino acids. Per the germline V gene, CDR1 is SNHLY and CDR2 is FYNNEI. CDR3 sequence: CASSFLGFDGELFF. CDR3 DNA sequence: TGTGCCAGTTCGTTTTTGGGGTTTGACGGGGAGCTGTTTTTT.

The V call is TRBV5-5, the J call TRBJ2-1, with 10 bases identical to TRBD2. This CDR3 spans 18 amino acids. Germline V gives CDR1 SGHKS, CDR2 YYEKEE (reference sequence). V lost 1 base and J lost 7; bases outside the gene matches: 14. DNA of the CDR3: TGTGCCAGCAGCTTGTCTTCAGTAGAACTAGCGGGGCGAAATGAGCAGTTCTTC. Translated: CASSLSSVELAGRNEQFF.

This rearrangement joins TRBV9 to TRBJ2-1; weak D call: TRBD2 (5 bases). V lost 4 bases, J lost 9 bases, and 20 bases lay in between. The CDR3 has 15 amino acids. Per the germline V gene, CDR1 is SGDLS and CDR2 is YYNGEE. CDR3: CASSQGGAAEGEQFF. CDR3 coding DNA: TGTGCCAGCAGCCAAGGCGGCGCCGCCGAGGGTGAGCAGTTCTTC.

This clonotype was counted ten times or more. DNA of the CDR3: TGTGCCAGCAGCGTAGCTGGGACAGGGAACTACGAGCAGTACTTC. Its protein product is CASSVAGTGNYEQYF. This chain connects TRBV9 to TRBJ2-7, with 9 bases matching TRBD1. After removal of 0 bases from V and 3 bases from J, the junction contained 4 bases not matched to a gene. CDR1 and CDR2 (germline): SGDLS, YYNGEE. The CDR3 contains 15 residues.

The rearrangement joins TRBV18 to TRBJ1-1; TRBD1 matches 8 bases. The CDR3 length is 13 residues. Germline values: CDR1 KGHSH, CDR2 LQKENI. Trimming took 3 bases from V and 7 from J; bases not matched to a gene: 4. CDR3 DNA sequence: TGTGCCAGCTCACCGGGACAGGTTAATGAAGCTTTCTTT. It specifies CASSPGQVNEAFF.

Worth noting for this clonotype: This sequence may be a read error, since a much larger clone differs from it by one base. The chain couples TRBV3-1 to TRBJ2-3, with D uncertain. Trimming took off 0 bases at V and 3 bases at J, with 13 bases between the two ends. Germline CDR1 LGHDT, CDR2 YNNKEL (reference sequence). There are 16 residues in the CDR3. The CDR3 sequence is CASSQDRRFRTDTQYF. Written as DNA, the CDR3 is TGTGCCAGCAGCCAAGATCGCAGATTCAGGACAGATACGCAGTATTTT.

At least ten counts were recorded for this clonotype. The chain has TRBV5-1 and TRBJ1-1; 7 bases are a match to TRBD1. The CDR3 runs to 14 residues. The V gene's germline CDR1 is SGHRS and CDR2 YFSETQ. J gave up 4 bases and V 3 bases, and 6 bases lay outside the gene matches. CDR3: CASSSGGLGTEAFF. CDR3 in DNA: TGCGCCAGCAGCTCAGGGGGTCTGGGCACTGAAGCTTTCTTT.

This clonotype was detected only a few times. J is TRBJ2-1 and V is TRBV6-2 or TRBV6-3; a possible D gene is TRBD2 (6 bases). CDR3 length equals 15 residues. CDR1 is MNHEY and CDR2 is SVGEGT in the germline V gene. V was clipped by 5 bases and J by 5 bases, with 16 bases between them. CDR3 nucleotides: TGTGCCAGCAGTGGAGGGCCCCTTCTAGACAATGAGCAGTTCTTC. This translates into CASSGGPLLDNEQFF.

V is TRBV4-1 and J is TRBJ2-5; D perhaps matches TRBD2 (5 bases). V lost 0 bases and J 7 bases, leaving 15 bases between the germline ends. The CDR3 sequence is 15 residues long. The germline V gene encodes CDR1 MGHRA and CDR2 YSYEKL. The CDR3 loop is CASSQDPSGVGTQYF. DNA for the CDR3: TGCGCCAGCAGCCAAGATCCTTCCGGGGTCGGGACCCAGTACTTC.

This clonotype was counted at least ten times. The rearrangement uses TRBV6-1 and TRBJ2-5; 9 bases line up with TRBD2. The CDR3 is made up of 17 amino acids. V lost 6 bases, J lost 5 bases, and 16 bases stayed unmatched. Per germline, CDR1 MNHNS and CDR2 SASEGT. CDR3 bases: TGTGCCAGCAGAATAGATCCGGGGACTAGCCCGGTGGAGACCCAGTACTTC. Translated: CASRIDPGTSPVETQYF.

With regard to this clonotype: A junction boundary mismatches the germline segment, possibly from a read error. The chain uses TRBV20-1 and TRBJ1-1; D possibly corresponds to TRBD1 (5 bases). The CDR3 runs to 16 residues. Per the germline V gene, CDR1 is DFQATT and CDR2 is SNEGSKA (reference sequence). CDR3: CSATPPGGRLKTEAFF. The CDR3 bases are TGCAGTGCCACACCCCCTGGGGGGAGGTTGAAGACTGAAGCTTTCTTT.

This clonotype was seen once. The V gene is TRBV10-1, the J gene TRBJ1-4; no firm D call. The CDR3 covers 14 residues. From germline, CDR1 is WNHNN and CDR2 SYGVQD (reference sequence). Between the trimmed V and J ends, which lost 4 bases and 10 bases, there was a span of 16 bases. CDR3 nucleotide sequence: TGCGCCAGCAGTGTGACCGGGAAGTGGGGAAAACTGTTTTTT. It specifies CASSVTGKWGKLFF.

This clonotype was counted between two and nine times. The CDR3 loop is CASSSWGRLSYEQYF. The CDR3 DNA follows: TGTGCCAGCAGCTCCTGGGGGAGGCTCTCCTACGAGCAGTACTTC. The chain links TRBV27 to TRBJ2-7; possible D gene TRBD2, 6 bases. The CDR3 covers 15 residues. Trimming took 6 bases from V and 0 from J, leaving 15 bases between them. CDR1 and CDR2 from the germline V gene are MNHEY and SMNVEV (reference sequence).

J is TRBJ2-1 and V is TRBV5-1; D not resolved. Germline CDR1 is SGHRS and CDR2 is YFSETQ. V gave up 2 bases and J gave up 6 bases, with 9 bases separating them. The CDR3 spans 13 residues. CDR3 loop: CASSFGRSNEQFF. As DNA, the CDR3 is TGCGCCAGCAGCTTTGGTAGATCCAATGAGCAGTTCTTC.

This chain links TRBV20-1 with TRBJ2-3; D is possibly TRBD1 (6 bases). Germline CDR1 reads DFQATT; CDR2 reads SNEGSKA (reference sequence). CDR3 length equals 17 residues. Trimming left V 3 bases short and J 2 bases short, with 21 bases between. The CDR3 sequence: CSASPPGQRRITDTQYF. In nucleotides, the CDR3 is TGCAGTGCTAGCCCTCCGGGACAACGAAGGATCACAGATACGCAGTATTTT.

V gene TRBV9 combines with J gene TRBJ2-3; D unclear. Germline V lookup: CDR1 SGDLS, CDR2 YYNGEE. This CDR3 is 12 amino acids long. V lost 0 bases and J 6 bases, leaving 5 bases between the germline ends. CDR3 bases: TGTGCCAGCAGCGTAGAATGGGATACGCAGTATTTT. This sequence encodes CASSVEWDTQYF. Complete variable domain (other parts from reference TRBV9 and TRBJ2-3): DSGVTQTPKHLITATGQRVTLRCSPRSGDLSVYWYQQSLDQGLQFLIQYYNGEERAKGNILERFSAQQFPDLHSELNLSSLELGDSALYFCASSVEWDTQYFGPGTRLTVL.

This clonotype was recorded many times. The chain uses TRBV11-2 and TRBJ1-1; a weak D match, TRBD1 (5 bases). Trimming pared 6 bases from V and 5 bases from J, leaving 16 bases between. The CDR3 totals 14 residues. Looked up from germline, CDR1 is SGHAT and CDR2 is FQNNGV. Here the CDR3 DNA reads TGTGCCAGCAGGGCAGGGTTGTTCGAGACTGAAGCTTTCTTT. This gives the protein CASRAGLFETEAFF.

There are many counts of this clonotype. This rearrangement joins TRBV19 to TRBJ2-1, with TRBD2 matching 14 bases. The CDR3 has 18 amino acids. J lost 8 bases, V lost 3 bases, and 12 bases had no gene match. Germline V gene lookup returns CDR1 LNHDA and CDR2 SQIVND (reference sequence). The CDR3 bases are TGTGCCAGTAGTATGGGACTAGCGGGAGCGGCCGCTCATCATGAGCAGTTCTTC. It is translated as CASSMGLAGAAAHHEQFF.

The CDR3 coding sequence is TGTGCCAGCAGCCCCGTGACCGATAGCTCCTACGAGCAGTACTTC. Its translation is CASSPVTDSSYEQYF. The chain carries TRBV7-2 and TRBJ2-7, with D unclear. Germline-derived CDR1 and CDR2 are SGHTA and FQGNSA. The length of the CDR3 is 15 residues. V gave up 5 bases and J gave up 0 bases, with 14 bases separating them.

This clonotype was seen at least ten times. The CDR3 DNA reads as TGTGCCAGCAGTGCACAGGGGGCGAACACTGAAGCTTTCTTT. This sequence encodes CASSAQGANTEAFF. The chain employs TRBV2 and TRBJ1-1; 9 bases match TRBD1. The CDR3 is 14 amino acids. V shed 4 bases, J shed 1 base, and the junction held 1 base outside the gene matches. Germline V lookup: CDR1 SNHLY, CDR2 FYNNEI.

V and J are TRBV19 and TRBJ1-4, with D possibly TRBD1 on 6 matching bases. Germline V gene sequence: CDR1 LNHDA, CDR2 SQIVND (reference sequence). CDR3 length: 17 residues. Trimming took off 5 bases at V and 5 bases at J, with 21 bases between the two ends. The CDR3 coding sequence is TGTGCCAGTAGTGGTCTCGGATGGAGGGGGGAGAATGAAAAACTGTTTTTT. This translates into CASSGLGWRGENEKLFF.

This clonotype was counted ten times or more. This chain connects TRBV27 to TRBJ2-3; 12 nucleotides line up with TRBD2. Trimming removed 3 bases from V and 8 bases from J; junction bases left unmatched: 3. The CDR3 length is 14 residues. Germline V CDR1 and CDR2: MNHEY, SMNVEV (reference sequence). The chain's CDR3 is CASSFASGRGTQYF. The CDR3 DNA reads TGTGCCAGCAGTTTTGCTAGCGGGAGGGGTACGCAGTATTTT.